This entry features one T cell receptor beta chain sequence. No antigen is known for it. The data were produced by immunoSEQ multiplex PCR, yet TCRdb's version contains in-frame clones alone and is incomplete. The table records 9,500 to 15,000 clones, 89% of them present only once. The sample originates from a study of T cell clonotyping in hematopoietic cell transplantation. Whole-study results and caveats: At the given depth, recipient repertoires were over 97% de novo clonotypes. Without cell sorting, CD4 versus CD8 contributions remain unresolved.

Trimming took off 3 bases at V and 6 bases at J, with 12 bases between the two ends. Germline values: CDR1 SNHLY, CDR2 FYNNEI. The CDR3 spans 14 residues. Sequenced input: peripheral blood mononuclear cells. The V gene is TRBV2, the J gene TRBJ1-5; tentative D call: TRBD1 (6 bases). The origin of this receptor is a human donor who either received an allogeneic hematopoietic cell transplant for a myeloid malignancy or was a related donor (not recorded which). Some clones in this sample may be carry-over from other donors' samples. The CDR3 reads CASSDSGEGQPQHF. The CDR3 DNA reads TGTGCCAGCAGTGATTCAGGGGAGGGTCAGCCCCAGCATTTT.